This TCR beta chain originates from a study of T-cell reconstitution after alpha-beta-depleted transplantation in children. The library targeted TCRbeta and was prepared with unique molecular identifiers. TCRdb used MiXCR to reprocess the PCR reads, holding one entry per CDR3 protein. Here the sample spans about 210,000 distinct CDR3 sequences, approximately 17% being singletons. This clonotype was observed a few times. Antigen specificity is unknown. Study outcomes and limitations: After transplant, at about two months, alpha-beta T cells were reportedly derived from several hundred expanded graft clones. High day-60 TCRbeta diversity in some patients came from surviving recipient T cells and thymic progenitors. Hyperexpanded clones declined; after one year, newly produced T cells mostly supplied diversity.

The length of the CDR3 is 17 residues. CDR1 DFQATT and CDR2 SNEGSKA come from the germline V gene (reference sequence). Trimming pared 5 bases from V and 2 bases from J, leaving 24 bases between. The genes are TRBV20-1 and TRBJ2-5, with unresolved D. The receptor comes from a male patient under 10 years old who had a stem cell transplant for acute lymphoblastic leukemia, so the T cells may come from the graft donor. Source: PBMCs, mostly from graft donor cells, taken 360 days after TCRalphabeta/CD19-depleted stem cell transplant. This CDR3 reads CSAVGGKNRHPQETQYF. The CDR3 DNA is TGCAGTGCTGTGGGCGGTAAAAACCGTCACCCGCAAGAGACCCAGTACTTC.